Included here is one T cell receptor beta chain sequence, with context. The antigen is unknown. TCRdb re-called the RACE reads through MiXCR, storing one row per CDR3 protein. Among about 120,000 distinct CDR3 sequences listed, roughly 13% were seen once. The data are from a study of human T cells and chemical hapten exposure. General study results and limits: PT1 expanded TCR counts correlated positively with patch test score. TCRs above 1 in 1000 frequency did not change with DPC sensitization.

As for time point: patch test 1, 2 weeks after DPC sensitization. Treatment: therapeutic diphenylcyclopropenone sensitization with weekly scalp DPC. Alopecia patients, 18 to 70 years old and DPC-suitable, served as donors. CDR1 is MGHDK, CDR2 SYGVNS, per germline. This CDR3 region has 19 residues. Trimming left V 4 bases short and J 0 bases short, with 21 bases between. The origin of this receptor is a man aged 18 to 29 with alopecia areata. Some clones in this sample may be carry-over from other donors' samples. The chain employs TRBV25-1 and TRBJ1-4; TRBD1 might be the D (5 bases). This specimen consisted of whole blood, obtained in connection with sensitization to the hapten diphenylcyclopropenone (DPC). For the CDR3, the DNA is TGTGCCAGCAGTGCACTCAGGGAAAACTCCATTGCAACTAATGAAAAACTGTTTTTT. Translation gives CASSALRENSIATNEKLFF. Filled out from reference TRBV25-1 and TRBJ1-4, the complete variable domain reads EADIYQTPRYLVIGTGKKITLECSQTMGHDKMYWYQQDPGMELHLIHYSYGVNSTEKGDLSSESTVSRIRTEHFPLTLESARPSHTSQYLCASSALRENSIATNEKLFFGSGTQLSVL.